These 6 T cell receptor beta chains were all obtained from the same sample, sequenced in a study of shared clonotypes between healthy human individuals. The assay was immunoSEQ multiplex PCR, and TCRdb's table has in-frame clones only and misses some. The table includes 1.5 million to 2.5 million clones, 85% to 95% detected once. Only CD45RO-negative cells positively selected for CCR7 counted as naive CD8 cells, so terminally differentiated effector memory CD45RA+ cells were excluded. The specimen was naive CD8+ T cells sorted from blood. The receptor set was obtained from a man between 18 and 35 years old in good health.

This clone showed up just once. This chain joins TRBV4-1 and TRBJ2-2, with 8 bases matching TRBD1. CDR1 MGHRA and CDR2 YSYEKL come from the germline V gene. The length of the CDR3 is 14 residues. J lost 7 bases, V lost 0 bases, and 1 base had no gene match. The CDR3 is CASSQEQGVGELFF. For the CDR3, the DNA is TGCGCCAGCAGCCAAGAACAGGGGGTCGGGGAGCTGTTTTTT.

This clone was detected only once. The chain is built from TRBV14 and TRBJ2-3, with 8 bases matching TRBD2. V gave up 5 bases and J gave up 0 bases; unmatched junction bases: 4. The CDR3 loop spans 15 amino acids. Germline V gives CDR1 SGHDN, CDR2 FVKESK. The CDR3 is CASSLLAASTDTQYF. The CDR3 DNA sequence: TGTGCCAGCAGCTTACTAGCGGCTAGCACAGATACGCAGTATTTT.

This chain uses TRBV6-1 with TRBJ2-3; D is unclear. Between the trimmed V and J ends, which lost 2 bases and 2 bases, there was a span of 11 bases. Germline values: CDR1 MNHNS, CDR2 SASEGT. The CDR3 spans 15 residues. This CDR3 is CASSELSENTDTQYF. As DNA, the CDR3 is TGTGCCAGCAGTGAACTATCTGAAAACACAGATACGCAGTATTTT.

The chain combines TRBV5-1 with TRBJ2-2; no firm D call. The CDR3 is made up of 14 amino acids. V was trimmed by 2 bases and J by 8 bases, leaving 13 bases between them. CDR1 and CDR2 from the germline V gene are SGHRS and YFSETQ. CDR3 nucleotide sequence: TGCGCCAGCAGCTTACAATTTTCCGTAGGGGAGCTGTTTTTT. It translates to CASSLQFSVGELFF. Based on the CDR3 plus reference TRBV5-1 and TRBJ2-2, the full variable domain is KAGVTQTPRYLIKTRGQQVTLSCSPISGHRSVSWYQQTPGQGLQFLFEYFSETQRNKGNFPGRFSGRQFSNSRSEMNVSTLELGDSALYLCASSLQFSVGELFFGEGSRLTVL.

The rearrangement uses TRBV6-5 and TRBJ1-6; 7 nucleotides align to TRBD1. The V segment lost 3 bases and the J segment 13 bases; nucleotides outside the gene matches: 12. Germline V gene data show CDR1 as MNHEY and CDR2 as SVGAGI. This CDR3 is 15 amino acids long. The CDR3 reads CASSYLRQGKLPLHF. The CDR3 bases are TGTGCCAGCAGTTATTTAAGACAGGGTAAATTGCCCCTCCACTTT.

V and J are TRBV4-1 and TRBJ1-4; possibly TRBD1 for D (6 bases). Trimming removed 4 bases at V and 8 bases at J, with 14 bases between. CDR3 length: 14 amino acids. Germline CDR1 and CDR2: MGHRA and YSYEKL. The CDR3 region has the DNA TGCGCCAGCAGCCCGACAGGAGGAGTCGAAAAACTGTTTTTT. Translating it yields CASSPTGGVEKLFF.